Here is one TCR beta chain with its context. The CDR3 runs to 15 residues. The sample originates from a study of T cells expressing NK-cell markers. Following a re-call of the 5' RACE reads, TCRdb has one entry per CDR3 protein and lacks DNA. The data include some 340,000 distinct CDR3 sequences; the top ten clones carry 4% to 6.5%. The sequencing input was blood T cells: a sorted CD56 or NKG2C T cell subset, CD4+ or CD8+ T cells, or bulk PBMC T cells (not recorded which). The clonotype comes from a man aged 18-70 years in good health. This chain connects TRBV23-1 to TRBJ2-7; TCRdb's assignment of TRBD1 cannot be checked, as there is no DNA. TRBV23-1 is reported as an ORF; its role is uncertain. The CDR3 sequence: CASSPRTESSYEQYF.